These 21 T cell receptor beta chains were sequenced from one sample in a study of cytomegalovirus exposure and HLA in healthy donors. 60 Vbeta and 13 Jbeta primers were used in PCR. This table comes from immunoSEQ multiplex PCR, and its TCRdb copy is limited to in-frame clones, with some not included. The table lists approximately 71,000 clones. Sequencing used PBMCs. The receptors derive from a female donor in good health and CMV-seropositive.

V and J are TRBV28 and TRBJ2-3; D not certain. CDR3 length equals 16 residues. V dropped 2 bases and J dropped 1 base, with 13 bases sitting between them. Germline CDR1 reads MDHEN; CDR2 reads SYDVKM. The CDR3 region has the DNA TGTGCCAGCAGTTTAATTAGCTCTCCTGGCACAGATACGCAGTATTTT. Amino acid sequence: CASSLISSPGTDTQYF.

This CDR3 reads CASSWGTTGLDSAFF. The CDR3 coding sequence is TGTGCCAGCAGTTGGGGTACGACAGGGCTTGATTCAGCTTTCTTT. This sequence joins TRBV6-5 and TRBJ1-1; 7 bases are shared with TRBD1. Trimming took 4 bases from V and 10 from J; bases not matched to a gene: 15. From germline, CDR1 is MNHEY and CDR2 SVGAGI. The CDR3 is 15 residues long.

V usage is TRBV2 and J usage is TRBJ2-7; the match to TRBD2 covers 13 bases. Germline CDR1 is SNHLY and CDR2 is FYNNEI. The CDR3 is made up of 19 amino acids. Trimming at V came to 6 bases and at J to 5 bases, leaving 19 bases not matched to a gene. DNA for the CDR3: TGTGCCAGCAGGTACCCCGGGACTAGCGGGGTCGGATCAGTCGACGAGCAGTACTTC. Protein product: CASRYPGTSGVGSVDEQYF. Full variable domain (outside the CDR3, taken from reference TRBV2 and TRBJ2-7): EPEVTQTPSHQVTQMGQEVILRCVPISNHLYFYWYRQILGQKVEFLVSFYNNEISEKSEIFDDQFSVERPDGSNFTLKIRSTKLEDSAMYFCASRYPGTSGVGSVDEQYFGPGTRLTVT.

The rearrangement joins TRBV5-4 to TRBJ1-4, with 7 bases lining up with TRBD1. The germline CDR1 and CDR2 sequences are SGHNT and YYREEE (reference sequence). V lost 4 bases to trimming and J lost 4 bases; unmatched junction nucleotides: 7. The CDR3 sequence is 15 residues long. The CDR3 DNA follows: TGTGCCAGCAGCGAAAACAGGGGTCTTAATGAAAAACTGTTTTTT. It codes for CASSENRGLNEKLFF. The complete variable domain, with remaining parts taken from reference TRBV5-4 and TRBJ1-4, reads ETGVTQSPTHLIKTRGQQVTLRCSSQSGHNTVSWYQQALGQGPQFIFQYYREEENGRGNFPPRFSGLQFPNYSSELNVNALELDDSALYLCASSENRGLNEKLFFGSGTQLSVL.

On this clone: An end of the junction does not agree with germline; a read error may underlie this. The chain recombines TRBV7-7 with TRBJ2-2, with D perhaps matching TRBD1 (5 bases). The germline gives CDR1 SSHAT, CDR2 FNYEAQ (reference sequence). The CDR3 length is 13 residues. CDR3 nucleotide sequence: TGTGCTAGCAGCTTAATGGGGCCCGGGGAGCTGTTTTTT. Its translation is CASSLMGPGELFF.

The J gene is TRBJ2-3, the V gene TRBV10-2, with D tentatively TRBD2 (5 bases). The CDR3 is made up of 12 amino acids. The V and J ends lost 8 bases and 5 bases respectively, with 11 bases between them. Germline-derived CDR1 and CDR2 are WSHSY and SAAADI. CDR3 DNA: TGCGCCAGCTACGGGGAAGGAGATACGCAGTATTTT. This codes for CASYGEGDTQYF.

The chain employs TRBV19 and TRBJ1-1, with D perhaps TRBD1 (5 bases). V was clipped by 8 bases and J by 10 bases, with 20 bases between them. This CDR3 has 13 residues. CDR1 is LNHDA and CDR2 is SQIVND in the germline V gene (reference sequence). The CDR3 DNA reads as TGTGCCAGTCGACAGAGTGGGGCCCCGAGAGCTTTCTTT. This translates into CASRQSGAPRAFF.

This chain connects TRBV9 to TRBJ1-1; D is perhaps TRBD1 (5 bases). Germline V gives CDR1 SGDLS, CDR2 YYNGEE. Trimming stripped 3 bases from V and 4 bases from J, with 19 bases between. The CDR3 consists of 16 residues. The CDR3 loop reads CASSASVSRGSTEAFF. The CDR3 coding sequence is TGTGCCAGCAGCGCCTCGGTCTCTCGGGGGAGCACTGAAGCTTTCTTT.

The chain's CDR3 is CSVEDLRVGFF. CDR3 coding DNA: TGCAGCGTTGAAGATCTCAGGGTGGGGTTCTTC. The chain recombines TRBV29-1 with TRBJ2-1; possible D gene TRBD1, 5 bases. The germline V gene encodes CDR1 SQVTM and CDR2 ANQGSEA. V lost 0 bases to trimming and J lost 15 bases, with 12 bases between them. This CDR3 has 11 residues.

This rearrangement joins TRBV5-1 to TRBJ2-3, with TRBD2 identical over 7 bases. This CDR3 spans 16 amino acids. The trim removed 2 bases at V and 0 bases at J, leaving 6 bases unmatched. Germline V gives CDR1 SGHRS, CDR2 YFSETQ. The CDR3 here is CASSLNPSGSTDTQYF. The CDR3 DNA follows: TGCGCCAGCAGCTTAAATCCTAGCGGAAGCACAGATACGCAGTATTTT.

The chain has TRBV11-1 and TRBJ2-3, with D possibly TRBD2 on 6 matching bases. In germline, CDR1 is SGHAT, CDR2 FQDESV (reference sequence). The CDR3 length is 15 residues. V was trimmed by 4 bases and J by 0 bases, leaving 11 bases between them. DNA for the CDR3: TGTGCCAGCAGCTCAACGGGGACTAGCACAGATACGCAGTATTTT. As protein: CASSSTGTSTDTQYF.

This sequence joins TRBV5-8 and TRBJ1-2; possible D gene TRBD1, 6 bases. Germline V lookup: CDR1 SGHTS, CDR2 YDEGEE. V was cut by 2 bases and J by 1 base, with 6 bases left in between. The CDR3 has 13 residues. CDR3 sequence reads: CASSLQGNYGYTF. In DNA form, the CDR3 reads TGTGCCAGCAGCTTACAGGGTAACTATGGCTACACCTTC.

J is TRBJ2-1 and V is TRBV6-1; D possibly corresponds to TRBD2 (6 bases). Germline lookup yields CDR1 MNHNS and CDR2 SASEGT. The CDR3 sequence is 14 residues long. Trimming removed 6 bases from V and 4 bases from J, with 13 bases in between. The CDR3 sequence: CASSRAGGYNEQFF. In DNA, the CDR3 is TGTGCCAGCAGCCGTGCCGGGGGTTACAATGAGCAGTTCTTC.

As concerns this clone: One junction end does not reproduce the germline sequence, and a read error may be involved. This rearrangement joins TRBV6-5 to TRBJ1-6, with D possibly being TRBD1 (6 bases). CDR1 MNHEY and CDR2 SVGAGI come from the germline V gene. The CDR3 totals 16 residues. CDR3 DNA: TGTGCCAGCAGTTCCGACAGGCCCCTCTATAATTCACCCCTCCCCTTT. Amino acid sequence: CASSSDRPLYNSPLPF.

The chain couples TRBV5-6 to TRBJ1-2; 7 bases agree with TRBD1. The CDR3 totals 14 residues. The ends lost 0 bases at V and 6 bases at J; junction bases unmatched: 5. CDR1 and CDR2 (germline): SGHDT, YYEEEE. CDR3 in amino acids: CASSLGQGRDGYTF. The CDR3 DNA reads as TGTGCCAGCAGCTTGGGACAGGGAAGAGATGGCTACACCTTC.

The gene calls are TRBV7-2 and TRBJ2-7; 10 positions agree with TRBD2. V lost 1 base to trimming and J lost 3 bases; unmatched junction nucleotides: 3. This CDR3 contains 15 residues. Germline CDR1 is SGHTA and CDR2 is FQGNSA. CDR3 sequence: CASSLGASGGYEQYF. In nucleotides, the CDR3 is TGTGCCAGCAGCTTAGGGGCTAGCGGGGGCTACGAGCAGTACTTC.

The chain links TRBV19 to TRBJ2-5; D gene ambiguous. V was clipped by 5 bases and J by 1 base, with 11 bases between them. This CDR3 spans 14 amino acids. CDR1 LNHDA and CDR2 SQIVND come from the germline V gene (reference sequence). DNA of the CDR3: TGTGCCAGTAGTCGCGGAAAATCCCAAGAGACCCAGTACTTC. Amino acids: CASSRGKSQETQYF.

V and J are TRBV18 and TRBJ1-5; weak D call: TRBD1 (6 bases). Germline values: CDR1 KGHSH, CDR2 LQKENI. V was pared by 5 bases and J by 6 bases, with 11 bases between. CDR3 size: 13 residues. CDR3 region: CASSTGWAQPQHF. In DNA form, the CDR3 reads TGTGCCAGCTCAACAGGGTGGGCTCAGCCCCAGCATTTT.

The chain joins TRBV7-6 to TRBJ1-3; tentatively, D is TRBD1 (6 bases). Trimming removed 1 base from V and 3 bases from J, with 10 bases in between. Per germline, CDR1 SGHVS and CDR2 FNYEAQ. This CDR3 region has 15 residues. CDR3: CASSLEPRGGNTIYF. In DNA, the CDR3 is TGTGCCAGCAGCTTAGAGCCCAGGGGTGGAAACACCATATATTTT.

V gene TRBV28 combines with J gene TRBJ2-5, with D perhaps TRBD2 (7 bases). The ends were cut back, 5 bases at V and 4 bases at J, with 17 bases in the middle. The CDR3 sequence is 15 residues long. Per the germline V gene, CDR1 is MDHEN and CDR2 is SYDVKM. CDR3: CASSPAGGAGETQYF. The CDR3 nucleotides are TGTGCCAGCAGTCCCGCTGGGGGGGCTGGAGAGACCCAGTACTTC. The complete variable domain, with remaining parts taken from reference TRBV28 and TRBJ2-5, reads DVKVTQSSRYLVKRTGEKVFLECVQDMDHENMFWYRQDPGLGLRLIYFSYDVKMKEKGDIPEGYSVSREKKERFSLILESASTNQTSMYLCASSPAGGAGETQYFGPGTRLLVL.

This sequence joins TRBV6-5 and TRBJ1-1; D is unclear. Germline CDR1 reads MNHEY; CDR2 reads SVGAGI. Trimming cost V 0 bases and J 1 base, with 9 bases left between them. The CDR3 totals 15 residues. The CDR3, as DNA: TGTGCCAGCAGTTACTCGAGAGGCAAGAACACTGAAGCTTTCTTT. It specifies CASSYSRGKNTEAFF.